The sequence of this T cell receptor (beta chain) was determined in a study of blood T cell repertoires in COVID-19. Study-level background: Samples taken during acute and convalescent COVID-19 were collected in the United States, Italy and Spain. The analysed material was cDNA or gDNA that came from T cells, B-cell-depleted T cells, or PBMCs.

In the study's own analysis: How many nucleated cells were present was estimated from reference gene primer amplification. The method was immunoSEQ multiplex PCR; TCRdb's version includes in-frame clones alone and lacks a portion of them. V and J calls and clone size are those listed in that table; D and trimming were worked out from the DNA. The sample records roughly 340,000 clones, roughly 90% being singletons. Followed over time, Seattle patients had been enrolled while infection was active. This clonotype was sampled from a woman aged 70 to 79 with COVID-19, enrolled during active disease. Sample: peripheral blood.

As DNA, the CDR3 is TGTGCCAGCAGGGGGGGGACAGGCGTCTCCTACGAGCAGTACTTC. This translates into CASRGGTGVSYEQYF. The rearrangement links TRBV2 to TRBJ2-7, with D perhaps matching TRBD1 (8 bases). The CDR3 has 15 amino acids. Germline V lookup: CDR1 SNHLY, CDR2 FYNNEI. Trimming pared 6 bases from V and 0 bases from J, leaving 15 bases between.